The clone carrying this T cell receptor (beta chain) was counted once. These data originate in a study of blood T cell repertoires in COVID-19. Study at large: Samples of COVID-19 (acute and convalescent) were obtained from the United States, Italy and Spain. The cDNA or gDNA used as material had been derived from T cells, B-cell-depleted T cells, or PBMCs.

Source study methods: Nucleated cell counts were estimated from reference gene primer amplification. The repertoire was sequenced with immunoSEQ multiplex PCR; TCRdb's copy has only in-frame clones and lacks some. V, J and clone size derive from that table, while D and trimming were established from the DNA sequence. The sample holds approximately 450,000 clones, 75% to 90% seen once. V gave up 2 bases and J gave up 6 bases, with 8 bases separating them. CDR1 is MNHEY, CDR2 SVGAGI, per germline. The CDR3 has 12 amino acids. This receptor was taken from a woman aged 30 to 39 with acute or convalescent COVID-19. Sequenced sample: peripheral blood. The chain joins TRBV6-5 to TRBJ2-7; D ambiguous. The CDR3 spells CASSYVGSEQYF. Here the CDR3 DNA reads TGTGCCAGCAGTTACGTCGGGTCCGAGCAGTACTTC.